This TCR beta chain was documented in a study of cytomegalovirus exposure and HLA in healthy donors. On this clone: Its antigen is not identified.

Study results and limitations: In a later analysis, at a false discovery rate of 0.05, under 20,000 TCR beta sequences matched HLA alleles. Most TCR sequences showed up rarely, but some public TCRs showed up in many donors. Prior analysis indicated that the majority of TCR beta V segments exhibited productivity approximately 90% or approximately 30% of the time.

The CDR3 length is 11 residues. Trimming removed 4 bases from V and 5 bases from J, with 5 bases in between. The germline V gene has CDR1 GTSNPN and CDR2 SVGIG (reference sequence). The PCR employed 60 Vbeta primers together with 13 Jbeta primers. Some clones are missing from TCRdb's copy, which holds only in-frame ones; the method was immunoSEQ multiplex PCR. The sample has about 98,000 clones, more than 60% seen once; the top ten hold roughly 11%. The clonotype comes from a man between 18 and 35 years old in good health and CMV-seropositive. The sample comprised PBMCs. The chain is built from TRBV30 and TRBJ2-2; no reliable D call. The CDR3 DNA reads TGTGCCTGGACCAGGACCGGGGAGCTGTTTTTT. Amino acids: CAWTRTGELFF.